The sequence of this T cell receptor (beta chain) was determined in a study of T cell repertoires in cytomegalovirus infection. About the research overall: Well-studied HLA-B-restricted CMV epitopes were used in the study alongside recently identified HLA-C-restricted ones. Shared public TCR beta signatures pointed to both CMV infection and a matching HLA type. Broader study findings: Carriers of CMV plus the relevant HLA were identified by cumulative public TCR beta family frequency.

This CDR3 contains 16 residues. V was clipped by 8 bases and J by 2 bases, with 20 bases between them. TCRdb reprocessed the reads with MiXCR, giving one entry per CDR3 protein. The sample holds about 770,000 distinct CDR3 sequences, about 28% seen once. Comment on this clonotype: The antigen remains unidentified.

The chain carries TRBV12-3 or TRBV12-4 and TRBJ2-3; D possibly corresponds to TRBD1 (6 bases). Here the sequenced sample was cultured CD8+ T cells from PBMCs, taken from culture after CMV antigen stimulation. This TCR derives from a human donor in good health (CMV status not recorded). Some clones in this sample may be carry-over from other donors' samples. CDR3 in amino acids: CASADRGQLNTDTQYF. As DNA, the CDR3 is TGTGCCAGCGCCGATCGTGGACAGCTTAACACAGATACGCAGTATTTT.